A selection of T cell receptor beta chains follows, all from one sample in a study of shared clonotypes between healthy human individuals. Using immunoSEQ multiplex PCR, the repertoire was profiled, and TCRdb retains in-frame clones only, with some absent. This table has 2,500,000 or so clones, roughly 92% appearing once. Source material: naive CD4+ T cells sorted from blood. All receptors come from a man aged 18 to 29 in good health. The CDR3 runs from the conserved cysteine through the conserved F or W. The D gene is left open where the match is weak. Size is omitted from some rows. Given values are once, few, many or a class for expanded clones.

j_call clone_size cdr3_length d_call v_call cdr3_nt cdr3_aa
TRBJ1-2 - 15 - TRBV19 TGTGCCAGTAGTCCCGATAATGGGGGTAACTATGGCTACACCTTC CASSPDNGGNYGYTF
TRBJ2-7 - 16 - TRBV5-1 TGCGCCAGCAGCCGAGGCAACCGGGACACCTTCTACGAGCAGTACTTC CASSRGNRDTFYEQYF
TRBJ2-7 - 14 - TRBV30 TGTGCCTGGAGTTCTTTCAGGGTACGGGACGAGCAGTACTTC CAWSSFRVRDEQYF
TRBJ1-6 - 16 - TRBV7-6 TGTGCCAGCAGCTTAAATAGGTTCTCCTATAATTCACCCCTCCACTTT CASSLNRFSYNSPLHF
TRBJ2-3 once 19 TRBD2 TRBV5-1 TGCGCCAGCAGCTTGGGGGCTAGCGGGAGGGCCGGGTCCACAGATACGCAGTATTTT CASSLGASGRAGSTDTQYF
TRBJ2-7 - 17 TRBD1 TRBV9 TGTGCCAGCACTCGTCAGTACCGGGACAGGGGGGGCTACGAGCAGTACTTC CASTRQYRDRGGYEQYF
TRBJ2-1 once 16 TRBD1 TRBV7-9 TGTGCCAGCAGCTTAGCGGGACAGGGCGTTTTCAATGAGCAGTTCTTC CASSLAGQGVFNEQFF
TRBJ2-1 once 17 TRBD2 TRBV5-1 TGCGCCAGCAGCTTGGCTTACGGCGGGAGCTCCTACAATGAGCAGTTCTTC CASSLAYGGSSYNEQFF
TRBJ2-1 - 20 TRBD2 TRBV11-3 TGTGCCAGCAGCTCATCTCTTGCGGATCAAGGACTAGCGGGGTACAATGAGCAGTTCTTC CASSSSLADQGLAGYNEQFF
TRBJ2-1 - 12 - TRBV7-6 TGTGCCAGCAGCTTAAAGGAACATGAGCAGTTCTTC CASSLKEHEQFF
TRBJ2-7 once 17 TRBD2 TRBV10-3 TGTGCCATCAGTGAGTCCAGGACTAGCGGGAACTCCTACGAGCAGTACTTC CAISESRTSGNSYEQYF
TRBJ1-2 once 14 - TRBV29-1 TGCAGCGTTTTCCCCCCTGGAAGGGACTATGGCTACACCTTC CSVFPPGRDYGYTF
TRBJ2-5 once 16 TRBD2 TRBV7-8 TGTGCCAGCAGCCAAGCCGGACTAGCGGGAGCAGAGACCCAGTACTTC CASSQAGLAGAETQYF
TRBJ1-4 once 16 TRBD1 TRBV5-1 TGCGCCAGCAGAGTGGGACAGGGAACAACTAATGAAAAACTGTTTTTT CASRVGQGTTNEKLFF
TRBJ1-5 - 14 - TRBV10-2 TGCGCCAGCGGGGCAGGGAAAAACTTGGGGCCCCAGCATTTT CASGAGKNLGPQHF
TRBJ2-3 - 16 - TRBV9 TGTGCCAGCAGCCTCCGGGCGGGGACTAGCACAGATACGCAGTATTTT CASSLRAGTSTDTQYF
TRBJ2-7 - 15 TRBD1 TRBV11-1 TGTGCCAGCAGCTTGGAGACAGGGGGCTACTACGAGCAGTACTTC CASSLETGGYYEQYF
TRBJ2-7 - 14 - TRBV5-1 TGCGCCAGCAGCTTGTCAGGGTCGCCCTACGAGCAGTACTTC CASSLSGSPYEQYF
TRBJ2-7 - 12 - TRBV6-5 TGTGCCAGTCAGCGGGTGGAAGGGGAGCAGTACTTC CASQRVEGEQYF
TRBJ2-2 - 15 - TRBV18 TGTGCCAGCTCACCAATCGAGGGCCGAACCGGGGAGCTGTTTTTT CASSPIEGRTGELFF
TRBJ2-7 - 14 - TRBV5-4 TGTGCCAGCAGCTTGGTAACAGACTCCTACGAGCAGTACTTC CASSLVTDSYEQYF
TRBJ2-1 - 14 TRBD2 TRBV7-7 TGTGCTAGCAGCTTAGCCGCTAGCGGGGGTGAGCAGTTCTTC CASSLAASGGEQFF
TRBJ2-7 - 13 - TRBV27 TGTGCCAGCAGGAGGGACTTAACCTACGAGCAGTACTTC CASRRDLTYEQYF
TRBJ2-5 - 13 TRBD2 TRBV10-1 TGCGCCAGCAGCCGACTAGCGGGAGAGACCCAGTACTTC CASSRLAGETQYF
TRBJ2-1 - 14 - TRBV29-1 TGCAGCGTTGAAGCGACTCTACTGGACAATGAGCAGTTCTTC CSVEATLLDNEQFF